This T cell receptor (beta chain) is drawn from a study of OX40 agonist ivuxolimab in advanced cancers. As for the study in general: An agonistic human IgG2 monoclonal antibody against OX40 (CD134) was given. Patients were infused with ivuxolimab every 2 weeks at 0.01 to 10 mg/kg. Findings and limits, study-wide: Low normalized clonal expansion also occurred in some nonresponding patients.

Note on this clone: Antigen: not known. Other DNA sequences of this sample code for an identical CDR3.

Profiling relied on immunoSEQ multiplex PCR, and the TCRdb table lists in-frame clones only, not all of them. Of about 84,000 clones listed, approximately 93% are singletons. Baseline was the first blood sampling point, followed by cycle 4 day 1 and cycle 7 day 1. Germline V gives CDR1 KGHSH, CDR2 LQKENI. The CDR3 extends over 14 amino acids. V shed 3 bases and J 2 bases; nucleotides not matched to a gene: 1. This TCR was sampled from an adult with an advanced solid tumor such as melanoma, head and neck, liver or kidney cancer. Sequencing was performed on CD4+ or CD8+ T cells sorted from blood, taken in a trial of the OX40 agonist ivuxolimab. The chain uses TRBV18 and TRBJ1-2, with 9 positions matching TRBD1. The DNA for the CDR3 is TGTGCCAGCTCACCGACAGGGGGAAACTATGGCTACACCTTC. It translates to CASSPTGGNYGYTF.